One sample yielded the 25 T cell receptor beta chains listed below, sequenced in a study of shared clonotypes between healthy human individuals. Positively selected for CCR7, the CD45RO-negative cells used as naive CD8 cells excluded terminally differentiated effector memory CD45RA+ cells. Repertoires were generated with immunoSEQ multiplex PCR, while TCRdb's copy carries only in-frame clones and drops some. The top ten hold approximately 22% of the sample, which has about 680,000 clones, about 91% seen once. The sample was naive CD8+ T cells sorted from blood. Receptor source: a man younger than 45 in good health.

The CDR3 loop reads CASLASGLYNEQFF. CDR3 nucleotides: TGTGCCAGCCTGGCCAGCGGGCTTTACAATGAGCAGTTCTTC. The genes are TRBV7-9 and TRBJ2-1; the D gene is possibly TRBD2 (6 bases). V was trimmed by 8 bases and J by 4 bases, leaving 15 bases between them. Germline lookup yields CDR1 SEHNR and CDR2 FQNEAQ (reference sequence). The CDR3 is 14 residues long. Full variable domain (outside the CDR3, taken from reference TRBV7-9 and TRBJ2-1): DTGVSQNPRHKITKRGQNVTFRCDPISEHNRLYWYRQTLGQGPEFLTYFQNEAQLEKSRLLSDRFSAERPKGSFSTLEIQRTEQGDSAMYLCASLASGLYNEQFFGPGTRLTVL.

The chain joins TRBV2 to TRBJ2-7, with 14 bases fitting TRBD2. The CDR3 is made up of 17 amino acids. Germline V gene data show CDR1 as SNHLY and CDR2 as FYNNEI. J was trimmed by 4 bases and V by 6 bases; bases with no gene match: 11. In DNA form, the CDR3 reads TGTGCCAGCAGGGATTCCGGGACTAGCGGGAGTTTATACGAGCAGTACTTC. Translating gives CASRDSGTSGSLYEQYF.

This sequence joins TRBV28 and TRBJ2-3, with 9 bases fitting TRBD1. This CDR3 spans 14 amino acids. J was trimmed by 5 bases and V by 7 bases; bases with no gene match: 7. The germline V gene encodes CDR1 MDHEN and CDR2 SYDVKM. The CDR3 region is CASTLQGAQDTQYF. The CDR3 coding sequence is TGTGCCAGCACACTACAGGGGGCGCAAGATACGCAGTATTTT. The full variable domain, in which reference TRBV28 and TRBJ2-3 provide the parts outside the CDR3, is DVKVTQSSRYLVKRTGEKVFLECVQDMDHENMFWYRQDPGLGLRLIYFSYDVKMKEKGDIPEGYSVSREKKERFSLILESASTNQTSMYLCASTLQGAQDTQYFGPGTRLTVL.

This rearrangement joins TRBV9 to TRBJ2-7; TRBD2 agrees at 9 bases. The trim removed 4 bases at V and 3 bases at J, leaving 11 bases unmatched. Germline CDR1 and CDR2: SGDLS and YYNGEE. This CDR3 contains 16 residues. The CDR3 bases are TGTGCCAGCAGCTCGCGAGGAGGGACTAGCAACTACGAGCAGTACTTC. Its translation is CASSSRGGTSNYEQYF.

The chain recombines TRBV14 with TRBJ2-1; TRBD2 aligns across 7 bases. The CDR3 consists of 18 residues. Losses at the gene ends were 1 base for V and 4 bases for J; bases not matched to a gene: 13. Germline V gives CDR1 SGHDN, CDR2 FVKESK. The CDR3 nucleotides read TGTGCCAGCAGCCAAGTTTCCCTTGCCGGGAGGCCGTACAATGAGCAGTTCTTC. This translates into CASSQVSLAGRPYNEQFF.

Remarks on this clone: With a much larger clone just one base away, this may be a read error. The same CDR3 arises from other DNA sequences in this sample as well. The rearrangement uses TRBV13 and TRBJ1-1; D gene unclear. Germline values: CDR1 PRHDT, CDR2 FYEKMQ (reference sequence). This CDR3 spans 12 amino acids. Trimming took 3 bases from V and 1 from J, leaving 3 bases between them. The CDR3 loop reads CASSFGNTEAFF. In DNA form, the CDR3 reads TGTGCCAGCAGCTTTGGGAACACTGAAGCTTTCTTT.

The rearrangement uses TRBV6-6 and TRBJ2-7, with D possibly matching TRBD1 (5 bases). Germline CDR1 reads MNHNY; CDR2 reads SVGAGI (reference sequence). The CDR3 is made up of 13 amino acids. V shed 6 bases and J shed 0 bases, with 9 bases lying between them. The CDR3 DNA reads TGTGCCAGCAGAACGACAGACTCCTACGAGCAGTACTTC. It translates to CASRTTDSYEQYF.

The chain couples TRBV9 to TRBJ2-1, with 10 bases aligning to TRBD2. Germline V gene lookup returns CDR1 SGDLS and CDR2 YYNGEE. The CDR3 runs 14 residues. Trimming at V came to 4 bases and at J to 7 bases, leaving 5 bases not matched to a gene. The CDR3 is CASSSSGSGNEQFF. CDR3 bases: TGTGCCAGCAGCTCTAGCGGGAGTGGTAATGAGCAGTTCTTC.

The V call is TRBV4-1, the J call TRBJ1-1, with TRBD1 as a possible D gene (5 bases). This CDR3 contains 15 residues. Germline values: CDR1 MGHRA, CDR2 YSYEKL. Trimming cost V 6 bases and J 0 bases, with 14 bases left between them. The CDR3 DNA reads TGCGCCAGCAGTCAGTCCGAAGGGGTGAACACTGAAGCTTTCTTT. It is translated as CASSQSEGVNTEAFF.

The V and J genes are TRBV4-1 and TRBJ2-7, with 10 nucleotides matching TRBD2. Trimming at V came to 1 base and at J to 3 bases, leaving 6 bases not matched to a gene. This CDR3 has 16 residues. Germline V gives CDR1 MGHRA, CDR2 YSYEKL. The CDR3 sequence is CASSQAVAGGGYEQYF. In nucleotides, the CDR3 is TGCGCCAGCAGCCAAGCAGTAGCGGGAGGTGGCTACGAGCAGTACTTC.

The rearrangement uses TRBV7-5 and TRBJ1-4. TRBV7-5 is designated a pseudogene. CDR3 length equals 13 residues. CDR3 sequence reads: CASSLGTNEKLFF. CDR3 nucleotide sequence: TGTGCCAGCAGCTTAGGAACTAATGAAAAACTGTTTTTT.

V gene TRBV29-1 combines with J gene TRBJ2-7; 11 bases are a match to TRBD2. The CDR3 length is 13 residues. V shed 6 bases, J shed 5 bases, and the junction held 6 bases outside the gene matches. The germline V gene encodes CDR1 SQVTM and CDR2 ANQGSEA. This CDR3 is CSVPASGRNEQYF. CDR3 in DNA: TGCAGCGTGCCGGCTAGCGGGAGGAACGAGCAGTACTTC.

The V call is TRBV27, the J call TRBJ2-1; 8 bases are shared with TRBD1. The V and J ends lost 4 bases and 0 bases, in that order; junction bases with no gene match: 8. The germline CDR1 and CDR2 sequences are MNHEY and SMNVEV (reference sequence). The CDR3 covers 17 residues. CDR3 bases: TGTGCCAGCAGTTCTAGCCCCAGGGGGCGCTCCTACAATGAGCAGTTCTTC. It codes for CASSSSPRGRSYNEQFF.

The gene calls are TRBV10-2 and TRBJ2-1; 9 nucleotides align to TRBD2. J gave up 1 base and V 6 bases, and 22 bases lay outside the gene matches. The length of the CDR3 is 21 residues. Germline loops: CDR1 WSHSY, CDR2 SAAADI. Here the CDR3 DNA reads TGCGCCAGCAGGCCCTCCCCCGGTAGCGGGAGTGAGCTAGGATCCTACAATGAGCAGTTCTTC. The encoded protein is CASRPSPGSGSELGSYNEQFF.

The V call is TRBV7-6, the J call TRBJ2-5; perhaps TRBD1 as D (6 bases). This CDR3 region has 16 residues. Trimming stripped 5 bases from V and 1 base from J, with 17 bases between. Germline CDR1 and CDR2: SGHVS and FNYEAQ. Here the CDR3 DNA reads TGTGCCAGCAGCGTAAGGACAGCAATACTCCAAGAGACCCAGTACTTC. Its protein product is CASSVRTAILQETQYF.

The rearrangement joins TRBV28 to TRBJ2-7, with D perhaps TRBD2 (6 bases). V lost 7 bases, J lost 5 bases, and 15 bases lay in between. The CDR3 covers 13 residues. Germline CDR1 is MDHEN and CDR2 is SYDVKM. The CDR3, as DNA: TGTGCCAGCAACCAGCGGGTGTTTGACGAGCAGTACTTC. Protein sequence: CASNQRVFDEQYF. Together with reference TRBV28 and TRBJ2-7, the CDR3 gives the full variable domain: DVKVTQSSRYLVKRTGEKVFLECVQDMDHENMFWYRQDPGLGLRLIYFSYDVKMKEKGDIPEGYSVSREKKERFSLILESASTNQTSMYLCASNQRVFDEQYFGPGTRLTVT.

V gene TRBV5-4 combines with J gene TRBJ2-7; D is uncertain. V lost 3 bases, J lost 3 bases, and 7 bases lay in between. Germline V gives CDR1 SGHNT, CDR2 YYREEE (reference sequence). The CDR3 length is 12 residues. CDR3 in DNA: TGTGCCAGCAGCTCCAGCGTCTACGAGCAGTACTTC. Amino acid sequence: CASSSSVYEQYF. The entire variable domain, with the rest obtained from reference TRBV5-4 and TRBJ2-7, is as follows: ETGVTQSPTHLIKTRGQQVTLRCSSQSGHNTVSWYQQALGQGPQFIFQYYREEENGRGNFPPRFSGLQFPNYSSELNVNALELDDSALYLCASSSSVYEQYFGPGTRLTVT.

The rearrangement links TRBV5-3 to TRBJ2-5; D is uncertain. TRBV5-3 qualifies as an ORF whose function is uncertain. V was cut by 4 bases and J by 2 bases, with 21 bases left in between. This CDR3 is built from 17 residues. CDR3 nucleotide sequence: TGTGCCAGAAGCAAGAAGGGCGGCCGACCGGAACAAGAGACCCAGTACTTC. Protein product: CARSKKGGRPEQETQYF.

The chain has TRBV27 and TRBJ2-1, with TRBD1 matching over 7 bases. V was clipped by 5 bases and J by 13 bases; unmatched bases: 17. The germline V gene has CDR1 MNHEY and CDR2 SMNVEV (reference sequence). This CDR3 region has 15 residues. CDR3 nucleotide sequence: TGTGCCAGCAGTCCACCAACCGCGCGACGACAGGGTCAGTTCTTC. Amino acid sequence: CASSPPTARRQGQFF.

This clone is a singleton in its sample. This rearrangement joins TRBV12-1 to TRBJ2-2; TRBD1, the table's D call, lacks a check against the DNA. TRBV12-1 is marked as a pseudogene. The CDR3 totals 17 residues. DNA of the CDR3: TGTGCCAGCAGCCCGGATGCGGTAAGGGGGCGGGCCGGGGAGCTGTTTTTT. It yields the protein CASSPDAVRGRAGELFF.

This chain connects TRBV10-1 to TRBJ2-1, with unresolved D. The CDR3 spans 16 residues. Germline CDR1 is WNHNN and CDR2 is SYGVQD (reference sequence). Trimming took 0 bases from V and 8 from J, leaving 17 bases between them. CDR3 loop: CASSESVVPVEDEQFF. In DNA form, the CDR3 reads TGCGCCAGCAGTGAGTCAGTCGTCCCCGTTGAGGATGAGCAGTTCTTC.

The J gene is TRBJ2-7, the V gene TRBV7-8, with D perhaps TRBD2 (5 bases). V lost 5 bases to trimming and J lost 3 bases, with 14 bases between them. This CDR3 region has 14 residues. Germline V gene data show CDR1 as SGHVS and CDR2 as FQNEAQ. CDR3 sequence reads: CASSNTGIFYEQYF. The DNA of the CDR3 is TGTGCCAGCAGCAACACCGGGATATTCTACGAGCAGTACTTC. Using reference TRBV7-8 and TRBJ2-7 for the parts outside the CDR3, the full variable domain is GAGVSQSPRYKVAKRGQDVALRCDPISGHVSLFWYQQALGQGPEFLTYFQNEAQLDKSGLPSDRFFAERPEGSVSTLKIQRTQQEDSAVYLCASSNTGIFYEQYFGPGTRLTVT.

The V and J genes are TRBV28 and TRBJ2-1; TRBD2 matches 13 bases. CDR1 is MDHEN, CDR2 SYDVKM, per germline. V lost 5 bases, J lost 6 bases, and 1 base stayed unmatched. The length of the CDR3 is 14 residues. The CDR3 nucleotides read TGTGCCAGCAGTCGACTAGCGGGAGGCAATGAGCAGTTCTTC. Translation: CASSRLAGGNEQFF.

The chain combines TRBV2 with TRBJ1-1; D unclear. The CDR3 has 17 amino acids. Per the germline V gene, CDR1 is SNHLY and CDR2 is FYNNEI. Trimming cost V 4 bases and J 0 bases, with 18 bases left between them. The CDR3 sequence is CASSGALVDRLNTEAFF. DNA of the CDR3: TGTGCCAGCAGTGGGGCCCTCGTGGATAGGCTGAACACTGAAGCTTTCTTT.

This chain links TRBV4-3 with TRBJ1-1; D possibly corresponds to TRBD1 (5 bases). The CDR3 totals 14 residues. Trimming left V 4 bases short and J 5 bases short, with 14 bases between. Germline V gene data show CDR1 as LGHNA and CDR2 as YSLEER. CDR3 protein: CASSPTGEGTEAFF. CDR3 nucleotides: TGCGCCAGCAGCCCTACAGGAGAGGGGACTGAAGCTTTCTTT.